This TCR beta chain was identified in a study of cytomegalovirus exposure and HLA in healthy donors. Looking at the study overall: A previous analysis identified approximately 120 million unique TCR beta sequences derived from 180 million or so T cells. Tens of millions of unique TCRs, all from HLA-typed donors, were included in an early release of the data. Overall study findings and caveats: TCR sequences were mostly rare, though some public TCRs occurred in many donors.

60 Vbeta and 13 Jbeta primers were used in PCR. Assay used: immunoSEQ multiplex PCR; TCRdb lists only in-frame clones, some missing. Of some 150,000 clones detected, about 80% appear once; the ten largest clones hold 1.3%. This clone appeared a single time. Antigen unknown. The CDR3 is made up of 13 amino acids. Germline loops: CDR1 SQVTM, CDR2 ANQGSEA. V lost 4 bases, J lost 3 bases, and 12 bases lay in between. The sequenced material came from PBMCs. V and J are TRBV29-1 and TRBJ1-1; weak D call: TRBD1 (6 bases). The source is a woman between 50 and 59 years old in good health and CMV-seronegative. The CDR3 loop is CSVAGAWDTEAFF. The DNA for the CDR3 is TGCAGCGTTGCAGGGGCCTGGGACACTGAAGCTTTCTTT.